The 11 T cell receptor beta chains below all came from one sample that was sequenced in a study of shared clonotypes between healthy human individuals (TCRdb year 2020). To prepare the library, the immunoSEQ multiplex PCR assay was applied. The immuneACCESS repertoire file appears here via TCRdb, limited to in-frame rearrangements. These files lack a portion of the clones; in checked studies, under half of the deficit traces to unresolved V genes, and the cause of the others is not known. The sample table holds around 1.4 million clones, of which approximately 98.5% were seen once. About 0.4% of the sample is in the top ten clones. Sequenced: naive CD4+ T cells sorted from blood. What this sample's cell subset or site label stands for: CD45RA+ positively selected. These receptors were obtained from a man aged 25-45 years in good health.

The V call is TRBV2, the J call TRBJ2-7; the D gene could be TRBD1 or TRBD2 (5 bases each). The CDR3 has 14 residues. CDR1 SNHLY and CDR2 FYNNEI come from the germline V gene. V dropped 10 bases and J dropped 0 bases, with 16 bases sitting between them. The CDR3 spells CANTGRGNSYEQYF. CDR3 DNA: TGTGCCAACACGGGACGGGGTAACTCCTACGAGCAGTACTTC.

The chain carries TRBV11-2 and TRBJ2-5, with D perhaps matching TRBD1 or TRBD2 (5 bases each). V was clipped by 3 bases and J by 3 bases, with 20 bases between them. Germline values: CDR1 SGHAT, CDR2 FQNNGV. There are 17 residues in the CDR3. The CDR3 nucleotides read TGTGCCAGCAGCTTCGGGACCGCTCCGCCGAAAGAAGAGACCCAGTACTTC. It specifies CASSFGTAPPKEETQYF.

The rearrangement links TRBV18 to TRBJ2-5; no clear D. The CDR3 is 14 amino acids. From germline, CDR1 is KGHSH and CDR2 LQKENI. Trimming pared 2 bases from V and 2 bases from J, leaving 9 bases between. The CDR3 spells CASSPSTAQETQYF. CDR3 nucleotides: TGTGCCAGCTCACCATCTACAGCACAAGAGACCCAGTACTTC.

On this clone: Other DNA sequences in the sample encode the same CDR3. The chain combines TRBV18 with TRBJ1-5; TRBD1 matches 10 bases. Losses at the gene ends were 3 bases for V and 3 bases for J; bases not matched to a gene: 5. CDR3 size: 16 residues. The germline gives CDR1 KGHSH, CDR2 LQKENI. DNA for the CDR3: TGTGCCAGCTCACCTACCGGGACAGGGGTCAATCAGCCCCAGCATTTT. Protein sequence: CASSPTGTGVNQPQHF.

The chain carries TRBV30 and TRBJ1-2, with 7 bases fitting TRBD1. Germline CDR1 reads GTSNPN; CDR2 reads SVGIG (reference sequence). The CDR3 has 14 amino acids. Unmatched junction bases numbered 6, after V lost 4 bases and J lost 1 base. The CDR3 sequence: CAWTRDSRNYGYTF. CDR3 coding DNA: TGTGCCTGGACCAGGGACAGTCGTAACTATGGCTACACCTTC.

The chain joins TRBV6-1 to TRBJ1-5; 7 bases fit TRBD1. The CDR3 runs to 14 residues. V lost 11 bases and J lost 2; bases outside the gene matches: 9. Germline-derived CDR1 and CDR2 are MNHNS and SASEGT. The CDR3 nucleotides read TGTGCCGGAAAACAGGGGTCGGGCAATCAGCCCCAGCATTTT. Residues: CAGKQGSGNQPQHF.

V gene TRBV11-2 combines with J gene TRBJ2-7; D not resolved. Germline assignment: CDR1 SGHAT and CDR2 FQNNGV. V lost 7 bases to trimming and J lost 3 bases, with 16 bases between them. The length of the CDR3 is 14 residues. In DNA form, the CDR3 reads TGTGCCAGCACCCTTCAGGCATTCGGCTACGAGCAGTACTTC. Protein: CASTLQAFGYEQYF.

The V call is TRBV11-2, the J call TRBJ2-1, with no clear D. The CDR3 loop spans 12 amino acids. The V end lost 2 bases, the J end lost 7 bases, and 6 bases lay between the germline ends. The V gene's germline CDR1 is SGHAT and CDR2 FQNNGV. DNA of the CDR3: TGTGCCAGCAGCTTATTCGGGAATGAGCAGTTCTTC. Residues: CASSLFGNEQFF.

The count of this clone is one. This chain connects TRBV28 to TRBJ1-3; D gene unclear. The germline V gene has CDR1 MDHEN and CDR2 SYDVKM. The CDR3 spans 13 residues. The V end was cut by 7 bases, the J end by 0 bases, with 7 bases between. This CDR3 reads CASIRPSGNTIYF. In nucleotides, the CDR3 is TGTGCCAGCATCAGGCCCTCTGGAAACACCATATATTTT. The full variable domain, completed using reference TRBV28 and TRBJ1-3, is DVKVTQSSRYLVKRTGEKVFLECVQDMDHENMFWYRQDPGLGLRLIYFSYDVKMKEKGDIPEGYSVSREKKERFSLILESASTNQTSMYLCASIRPSGNTIYFGEGSWLTVV.

This chain links TRBV6-5 with TRBJ1-4; D not resolved. This CDR3 contains 13 residues. Germline-derived CDR1 and CDR2 are MNHEY and SVGAGI. Between the trimmed V and J ends, which lost 0 bases and 7 bases, there was a span of 6 bases. The DNA for the CDR3 is TGTGCCAGCAGTTACTCAAGGACTGAAAAACTGTTTTTT. This codes for CASSYSRTEKLFF.

Remarks on this clone: Sequence at one end of the junction differs from germline and may be a read error. The V gene is TRBV6-1, the J gene TRBJ1-2; D gene ambiguous. This CDR3 is built from 11 residues. Germline V lookup: CDR1 MNHNS, CDR2 SASEGT. The CDR3 here is CASNPLRVGFF. Written as DNA, the CDR3 is TGTGCCAGCAACCCATTGAGGGTCGGATTCTTC.